This record concerns one T cell receptor beta chain sequence. Here immunoSEQ multiplex PCR was the method, and the copy in TCRdb shows in-frame clones only, minus some. The table includes around 34,000 clones, roughly 90% detected once. This entry belongs to a study of OX40 agonist ivuxolimab in advanced cancers. This TCR was recovered from an adult with an advanced solid tumor such as melanoma, head and neck, liver or kidney cancer. This specimen consisted of CD4+ or CD8+ T cells sorted from blood, obtained in a trial of the OX40 agonist ivuxolimab.

CDR3: CASSFIELGSYNEQFF. CDR3 coding DNA: TGTGCCAGCAGTTTTATCGAGTTGGGCTCCTACAATGAGCAGTTCTTC. This sequence joins TRBV27 and TRBJ2-1; the D is unclear. Trimming took off 3 bases at V and 0 bases at J, with 12 bases between the two ends. The CDR3 has 16 residues. Germline-derived CDR1 and CDR2 are MNHEY and SMNVEV (reference sequence).